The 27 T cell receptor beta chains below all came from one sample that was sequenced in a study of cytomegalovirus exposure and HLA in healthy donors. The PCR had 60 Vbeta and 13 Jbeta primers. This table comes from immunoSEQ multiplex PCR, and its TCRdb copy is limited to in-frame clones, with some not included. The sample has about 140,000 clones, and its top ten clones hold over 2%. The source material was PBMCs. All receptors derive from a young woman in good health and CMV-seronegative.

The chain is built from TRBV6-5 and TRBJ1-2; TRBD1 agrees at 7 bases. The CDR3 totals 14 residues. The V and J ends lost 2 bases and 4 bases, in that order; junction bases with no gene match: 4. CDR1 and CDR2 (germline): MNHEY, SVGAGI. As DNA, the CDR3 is TGTGCCAGCAGTTACAAGGACAGGAGCTATGGCTACACCTTC. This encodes CASSYKDRSYGYTF.

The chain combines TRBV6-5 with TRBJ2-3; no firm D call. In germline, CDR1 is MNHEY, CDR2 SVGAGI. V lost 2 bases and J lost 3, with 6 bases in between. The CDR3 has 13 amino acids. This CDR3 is CASSYLRTDTQYF. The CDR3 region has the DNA TGTGCCAGCAGTTACCTGAGGACAGATACGCAGTATTTT.

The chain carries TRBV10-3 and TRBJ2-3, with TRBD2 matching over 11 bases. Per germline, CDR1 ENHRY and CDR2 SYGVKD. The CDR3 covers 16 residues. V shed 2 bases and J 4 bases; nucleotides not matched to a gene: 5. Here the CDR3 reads CAISEPLAGGADTQYF. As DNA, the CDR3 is TGTGCCATCAGTGAGCCCCTAGCGGGAGGAGCAGATACGCAGTATTTT.

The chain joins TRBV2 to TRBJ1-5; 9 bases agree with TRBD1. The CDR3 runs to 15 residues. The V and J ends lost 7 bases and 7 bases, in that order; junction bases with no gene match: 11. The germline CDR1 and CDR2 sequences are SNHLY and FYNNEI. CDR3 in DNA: TGTGCCAGCACGCCGGGACAGGGATATTGGCAGCCCCAGCATTTT. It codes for CASTPGQGYWQPQHF.

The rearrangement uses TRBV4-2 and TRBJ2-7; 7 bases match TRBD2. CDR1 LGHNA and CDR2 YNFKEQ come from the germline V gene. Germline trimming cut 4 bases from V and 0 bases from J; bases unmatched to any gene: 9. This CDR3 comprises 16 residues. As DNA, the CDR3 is TGTGCCAGCAGCCCGCTAGGTGGGGGGGGCTCCTACGAGCAGTACTTC. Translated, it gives CASSPLGGGGSYEQYF.

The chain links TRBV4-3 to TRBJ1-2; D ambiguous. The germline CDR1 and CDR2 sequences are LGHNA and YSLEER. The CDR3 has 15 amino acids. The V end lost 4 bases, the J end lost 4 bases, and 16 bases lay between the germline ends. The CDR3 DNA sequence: TGCGCCAGCAGCCCTTTTCTGACAAGTACCTATGGCTACACCTTC. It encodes CASSPFLTSTYGYTF.

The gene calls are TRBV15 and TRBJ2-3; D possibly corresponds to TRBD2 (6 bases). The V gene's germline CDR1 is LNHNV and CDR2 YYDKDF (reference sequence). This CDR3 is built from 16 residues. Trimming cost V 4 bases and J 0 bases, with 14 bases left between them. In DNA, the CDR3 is TGTGCCACCAGCATCAGGCTAGCGACTAGCACAGATACGCAGTATTTT. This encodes CATSIRLATSTDTQYF.

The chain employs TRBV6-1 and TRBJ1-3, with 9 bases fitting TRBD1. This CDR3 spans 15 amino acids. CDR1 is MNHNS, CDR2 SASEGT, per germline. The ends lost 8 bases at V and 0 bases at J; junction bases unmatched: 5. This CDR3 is CASRPGQGSGNTIYF. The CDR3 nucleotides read TGTGCCAGCCGCCCGGGACAGGGCTCTGGAAACACCATATATTTT.

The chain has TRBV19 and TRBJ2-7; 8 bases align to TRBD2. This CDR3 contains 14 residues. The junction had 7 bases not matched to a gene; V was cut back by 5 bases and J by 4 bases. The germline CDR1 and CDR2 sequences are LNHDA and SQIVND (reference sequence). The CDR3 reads CASSPGGGVYEQYV. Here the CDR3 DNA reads TGTGCCAGTAGTCCGGGGGGGGGAGTTTACGAGCAGTACGTC.

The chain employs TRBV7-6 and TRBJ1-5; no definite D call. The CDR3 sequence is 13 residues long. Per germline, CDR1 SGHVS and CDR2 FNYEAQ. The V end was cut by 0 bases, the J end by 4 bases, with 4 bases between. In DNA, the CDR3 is TGTGCCAGCAGCTTAGCGTATAATCAGCCCCAGCATTTT. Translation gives CASSLAYNQPQHF.

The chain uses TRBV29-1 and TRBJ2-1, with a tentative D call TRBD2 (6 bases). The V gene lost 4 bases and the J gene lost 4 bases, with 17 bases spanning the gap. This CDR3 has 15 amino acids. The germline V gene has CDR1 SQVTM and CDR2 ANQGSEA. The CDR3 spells CSVVSRERTYNEQFF. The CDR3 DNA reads TGCAGCGTTGTTTCCCGGGAGAGGACTTACAATGAGCAGTTCTTC.

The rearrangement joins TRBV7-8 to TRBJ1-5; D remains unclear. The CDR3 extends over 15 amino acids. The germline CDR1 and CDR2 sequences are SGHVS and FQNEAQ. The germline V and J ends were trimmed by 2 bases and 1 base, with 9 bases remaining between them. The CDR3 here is CASSLFSLSNQPQHF. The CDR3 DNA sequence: TGTGCCAGCAGCTTATTTAGTTTGAGCAATCAGCCCCAGCATTTT.

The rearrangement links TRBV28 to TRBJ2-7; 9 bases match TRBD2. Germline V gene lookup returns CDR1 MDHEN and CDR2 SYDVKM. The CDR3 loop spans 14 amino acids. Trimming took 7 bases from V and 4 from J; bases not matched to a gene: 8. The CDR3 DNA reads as TGTGCCAGCAAAGCGGGAGGCATTTCATACGAGCAGTACGTC. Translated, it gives CASKAGGISYEQYV.

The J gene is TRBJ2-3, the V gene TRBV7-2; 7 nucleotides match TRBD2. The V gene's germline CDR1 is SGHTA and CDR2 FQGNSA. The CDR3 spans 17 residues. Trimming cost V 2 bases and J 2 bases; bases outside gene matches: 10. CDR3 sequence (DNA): TGTGCCAGCAGCTTAACCCCTCGACGGGGGGACACAGATACGCAGTATTTT. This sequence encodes CASSLTPRRGDTDTQYF.

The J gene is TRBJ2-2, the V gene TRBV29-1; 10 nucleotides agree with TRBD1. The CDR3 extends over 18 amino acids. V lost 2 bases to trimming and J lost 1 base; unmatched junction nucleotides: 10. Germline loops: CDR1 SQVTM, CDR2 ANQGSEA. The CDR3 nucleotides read TGCAGCGTTGAAAAGGTGGGACAGGGGTCCTTGAACACCGGGGAGCTGTTTTTT. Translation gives CSVEKVGQGSLNTGELFF.

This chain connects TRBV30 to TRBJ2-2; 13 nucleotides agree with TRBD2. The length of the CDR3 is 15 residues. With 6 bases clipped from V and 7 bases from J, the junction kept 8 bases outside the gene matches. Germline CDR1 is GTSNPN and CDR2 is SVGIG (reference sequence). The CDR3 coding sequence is TGTGCCTGCCGACCGGGACTAGCGGGACACGGGGAGCTGTTTTTT. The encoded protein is CACRPGLAGHGELFF. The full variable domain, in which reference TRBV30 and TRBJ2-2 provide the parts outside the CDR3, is SQTIHQWPATLVQPVGSPLSLECTVEGTSNPNLYWYRQAAGRGLQLLFYSVGIGQISSEVPQNLSASRPQDRQFILSSKKLLLSDSGFYLCACRPGLAGHGELFFGEGSRLTVL.

CDR3 protein: CASSQGHRGNTEAFF. CDR3 nucleotide sequence: TGTGCCAGCAGCCAAGGGCATCGCGGGAACACTGAAGCTTTCTTT. The chain is built from TRBV14 and TRBJ1-1; no clear D. Germline CDR1 is SGHDN and CDR2 is FVKESK. The CDR3 runs to 15 residues. V was trimmed by 1 base and J by 1 base, leaving 10 bases between them.

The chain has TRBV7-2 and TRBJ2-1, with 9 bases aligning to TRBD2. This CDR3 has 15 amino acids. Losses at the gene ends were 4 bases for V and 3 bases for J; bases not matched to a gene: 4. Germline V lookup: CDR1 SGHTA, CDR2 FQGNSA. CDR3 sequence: CASSSGTSLYNEQFF. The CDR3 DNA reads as TGTGCCAGCAGCTCCGGGACTAGCCTCTACAATGAGCAGTTCTTC.

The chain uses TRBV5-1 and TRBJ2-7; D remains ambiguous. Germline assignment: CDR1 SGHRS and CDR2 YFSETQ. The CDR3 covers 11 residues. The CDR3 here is CAATGCYEQYV. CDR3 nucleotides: TGCGCTGCTACCGGGTGCTACGAGCAGTACGTC.

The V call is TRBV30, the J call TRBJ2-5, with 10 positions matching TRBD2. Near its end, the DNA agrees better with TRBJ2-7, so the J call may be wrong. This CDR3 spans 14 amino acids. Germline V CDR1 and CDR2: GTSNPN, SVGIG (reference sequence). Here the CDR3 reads CAWGLAGASYEQYF. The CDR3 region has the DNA TGTGCCTGGGGGCTAGCGGGGGCCTCCTACGAGCAGTACTTC.

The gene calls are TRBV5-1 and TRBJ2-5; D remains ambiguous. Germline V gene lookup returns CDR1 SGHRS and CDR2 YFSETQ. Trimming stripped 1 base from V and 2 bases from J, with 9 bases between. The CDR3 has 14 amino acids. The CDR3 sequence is CASSLLSKQETQYF. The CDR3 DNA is TGCGCCAGCAGCTTGCTTTCTAAACAAGAGACCCAGTACTTC.

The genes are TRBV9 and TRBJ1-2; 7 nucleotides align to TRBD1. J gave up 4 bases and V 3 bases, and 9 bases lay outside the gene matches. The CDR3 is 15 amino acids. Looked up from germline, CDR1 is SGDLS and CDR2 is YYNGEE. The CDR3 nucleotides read TGTGCCAGCAGCGACCACTCGGGACAGTTCTATGGCTACACCTTC. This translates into CASSDHSGQFYGYTF.

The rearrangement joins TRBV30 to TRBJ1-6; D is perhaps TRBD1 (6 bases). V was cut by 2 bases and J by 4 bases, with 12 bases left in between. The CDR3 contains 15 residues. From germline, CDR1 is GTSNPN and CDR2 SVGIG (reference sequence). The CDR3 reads CAWSPETGYNSPLHF. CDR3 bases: TGTGCCTGGAGTCCCGAGACAGGTTATAATTCACCCCTCCACTTT.

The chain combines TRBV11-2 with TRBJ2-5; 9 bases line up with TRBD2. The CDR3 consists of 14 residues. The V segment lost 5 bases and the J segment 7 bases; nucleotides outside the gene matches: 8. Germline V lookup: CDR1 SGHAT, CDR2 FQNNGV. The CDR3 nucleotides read TGTGCCAGCAGCCCACGAATAGCGGGAGTGACCCAGTACTTC. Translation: CASSPRIAGVTQYF.

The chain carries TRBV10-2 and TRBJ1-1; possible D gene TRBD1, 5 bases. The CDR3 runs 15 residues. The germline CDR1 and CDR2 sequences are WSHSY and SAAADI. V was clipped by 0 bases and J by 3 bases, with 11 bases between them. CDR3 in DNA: TGCGCCAGCAGTGAGTCCCTTGCAGGGTACACTGAAGCTTTCTTT. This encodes CASSESLAGYTEAFF.

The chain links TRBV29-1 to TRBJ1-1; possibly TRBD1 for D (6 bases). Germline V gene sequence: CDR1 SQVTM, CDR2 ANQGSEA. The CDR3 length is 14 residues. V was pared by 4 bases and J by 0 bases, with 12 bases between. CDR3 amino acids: CSVVRQGLNTEAFF. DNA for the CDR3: TGCAGCGTTGTCCGCCAGGGGTTGAACACTGAAGCTTTCTTT. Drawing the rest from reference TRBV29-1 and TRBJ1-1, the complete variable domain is SAVISQKPSRDICQRGTSLTIQCQVDSQVTMMFWYRQQPGQSLTLIATANQGSEATYESGFVIDKFPISRPNLTFSTLTVSNMSPEDSSIYLCSVVRQGLNTEAFFGQGTRLTVV.

CDR3 loop: CASSLGTSGRTVSYEQYV. The CDR3 region has the DNA TGTGCCAGCAGCTTGGGGACTAGCGGGCGCACCGTATCCTACGAGCAGTACGTC. The rearrangement joins TRBV7-2 to TRBJ2-7, with 12 bases matching TRBD2. After removal of 3 bases from V and 1 base from J, the junction contained 10 bases not matched to a gene. This CDR3 contains 18 residues. Germline V gene data show CDR1 as SGHTA and CDR2 as FQGNSA.